The next 20 T cell receptor beta chains were all read from a single sample in a study of cytomegalovirus exposure and HLA in healthy donors. In the PCR, 60 Vbeta and 13 Jbeta primers were used. The method was immunoSEQ multiplex PCR; TCRdb's version includes in-frame clones alone and lacks a portion of them. The table includes more than 100,000 clones, 83% detected once. The sequenced material came from PBMCs. The receptor source for this set is a man in his forties or fifties in good health and CMV-seronegative.

V and J are TRBV18 and TRBJ2-2; 8 bases fit TRBD1. CDR3 length: 16 amino acids. Germline CDR1 is KGHSH and CDR2 is LQKENI. Trimming took 3 bases from V and 1 from J; bases not matched to a gene: 4. The CDR3 is CASSPAGTGNTGELFF. The CDR3 DNA is TGTGCCAGCTCACCCGCCGGGACAGGGAACACCGGGGAGCTGTTTTTT.

The chain carries TRBV2 and TRBJ1-1; D is perhaps TRBD1 (5 bases). CDR3 length: 13 amino acids. Per germline, CDR1 SNHLY and CDR2 FYNNEI. V lost 4 bases and J 5 bases, leaving 11 bases between the germline ends. In nucleotides, the CDR3 is TGTGCCAGCAGTGCAGGGCGGCTGACTGAAGCTTTCTTT. Translation gives CASSAGRLTEAFF.

The CDR3 loop is CATRSAFGVRLAGTGELFF. CDR3 DNA: TGTGCCACCAGGTCCGCCTTTGGTGTGCGACTAGCGGGTACCGGGGAGCTGTTTTTT. V is TRBV5-4 and J is TRBJ2-2; 10 bases agree with TRBD2. From germline, CDR1 is SGHNT and CDR2 YYREEE (reference sequence). The CDR3 totals 19 residues. V dropped 9 bases and J dropped 5; count of bases not matched to a gene: 22.

The V and J genes are TRBV7-8 and TRBJ1-1; 9 nucleotides line up with TRBD1. Germline V gene sequence: CDR1 SGHVS, CDR2 FQNEAQ. The CDR3 is 12 residues long. V was clipped by 4 bases and J by 8 bases; unmatched bases: 2. In DNA, the CDR3 is TGTGCCAGCAGCTCCGGGACAGGGGAAGCTTTCTTT. Protein sequence: CASSSGTGEAFF.

This chain links TRBV7-9 with TRBJ2-7, with D perhaps matching TRBD1 (6 bases). Deletions cut 1 base from V and 4 bases from J, with 14 bases between. The length of the CDR3 is 15 residues. Germline V gene lookup returns CDR1 SEHNR and CDR2 FQNEAQ (reference sequence). CDR3 loop: CASSLEGGAGYEQYF. DNA of the CDR3: TGTGCCAGCAGCTTAGAAGGGGGAGCCGGTTACGAGCAGTACTTC.

The rearrangement uses TRBV7-8 and TRBJ2-2; the match to TRBD1 covers 8 bases. With V trimmed by 4 bases and J by 4 bases, 5 bases remained unmatched. This CDR3 comprises 15 residues. In germline, CDR1 is SGHVS, CDR2 FQNEAQ. In DNA, the CDR3 is TGTGCCAGCAGCTGGGGACAGGAAAGCACCGGGGAGCTGTTTTTT. Translating gives CASSWGQESTGELFF.

To note about this clone: An end of the junction does not agree with germline; a read error may underlie this. The V call is TRBV19, the J call TRBJ2-7; 7 bases are shared with TRBD1. This CDR3 comprises 13 residues. Per germline, CDR1 LNHDA and CDR2 SQIVND (reference sequence). The CDR3 DNA reads as TGTGACAGTAGTCGGGACAGAACCTACGAGCAGTACTTC. It encodes CDSSRDRTYEQYF.

The V gene is TRBV4-1, the J gene TRBJ1-1; D is perhaps TRBD1 (6 bases). Trimming pared 4 bases from V and 2 bases from J, leaving 14 bases between. Per germline, CDR1 MGHRA and CDR2 YSYEKL. This CDR3 has 15 amino acids. CDR3 protein: CASSRPGHLNTEAFF. The CDR3 DNA follows: TGCGCCAGCAGCCGACCGGGACATTTAAACACTGAAGCTTTCTTT.

The chain combines TRBV7-9 with TRBJ2-3; TRBD1 agrees at 7 bases. The J segment lost 1 base and the V segment lost 1 base, leaving 2 bases of the junction unmatched. Germline V lookup: CDR1 SEHNR, CDR2 FQNEAQ (reference sequence). This CDR3 spans 15 amino acids. This chain's CDR3 is CASSLVTGRTDTQYF. CDR3 bases: TGTGCCAGCAGCTTAGTGACAGGGCGCACAGATACGCAGTATTTT.

The J gene is TRBJ2-7, the V gene TRBV5-5; D perhaps matches TRBD1 (6 bases). The CDR3 contains 15 residues. The germline V gene encodes CDR1 SGHKS and CDR2 YYEKEE (reference sequence). V dropped 4 bases and J dropped 3 bases, with 17 bases sitting between them. In DNA, the CDR3 is TGTGCCAGCAGCAAACCCCAGGGGTCCATCTACGAGCAGTACTTC. Protein: CASSKPQGSIYEQYF.

The gene calls are TRBV7-3 and TRBJ1-1, with D tentatively TRBD1 (5 bases). The CDR3 spans 14 residues. CDR1 and CDR2 (germline): SGHTA, FQGTGA. Trimming stripped 0 bases from V and 1 base from J, with 6 bases between. The CDR3 reads CASSLTGGNTEAFF. The CDR3 coding sequence is TGTGCCAGCAGCTTAACCGGGGGGAACACTGAAGCTTTCTTT.

The CDR3 here is CASEGSSGSYEQYF. For the CDR3, the DNA is TGTGCCAGCGAAGGGAGTAGCGGGAGCTACGAGCAGTACTTC. The chain recombines TRBV2 with TRBJ2-7, with 9 positions matching TRBD2. The CDR3 has 14 amino acids. The germline V gene has CDR1 SNHLY and CDR2 FYNNEI. V lost 8 bases and J lost 3; bases outside the gene matches: 8.

The table lists this clone with a count of one. This chain connects TRBV11-2 to TRBJ2-1, with D maybe TRBD2 (6 bases). The CDR3 is 15 amino acids. The germline V and J ends were trimmed by 0 bases and 6 bases, with 12 bases remaining between them. The germline V gene encodes CDR1 SGHAT and CDR2 FQNNGV. As DNA, the CDR3 is TGTGCCAGCAGCTTAGACCCCGGGGAGGTCAATGAGCAGTTCTTC. Translating it yields CASSLDPGEVNEQFF.

The chain couples TRBV30 to TRBJ1-3, with 7 bases fitting TRBD1. The V gene's germline CDR1 is GTSNPN and CDR2 SVGIG (reference sequence). This CDR3 comprises 14 residues. J lost 7 bases, V lost 3 bases, and 9 bases had no gene match. CDR3 DNA: TGTGCCTGGAGCTGGGGACAGCCCGGCAACACCATATATTTT. Translation: CAWSWGQPGNTIYF.

The rearrangement links TRBV7-3 to TRBJ2-7; D uncertain. Germline assignment: CDR1 SGHTA and CDR2 FQGTGA. With 1 base removed from V and 1 base from J, the gap between germline ends came to 5 bases. The length of the CDR3 is 13 residues. The CDR3 nucleotides read TGTGCCAGCAGCTTAAGCGGTTCCTACGAGCAGTACTTC. This encodes CASSLSGSYEQYF. Using reference TRBV7-3 and TRBJ2-7 for the parts outside the CDR3, the full variable domain is GAGVSQTPSNKVTEKGKYVELRCDPISGHTALYWYRQSLGQGPEFLIYFQGTGAADDSGLPNDRFFAVRPEGSVSTLKIQRTERGDSAVYLCASSLSGSYEQYFGPGTRLTVT.

This clone occurred once. V usage is TRBV4-1 and J usage is TRBJ2-5; a weak D match, TRBD2 (5 bases). The CDR3 contains 13 residues. Germline V CDR1 and CDR2: MGHRA, YSYEKL. Between the trimmed V and J ends, which lost 6 bases and 1 base, there was a span of 9 bases. The CDR3 DNA reads as TGCGCCAGCAGGGATGCGGGCCAAGAGACCCAGTACTTC. Its protein product is CASRDAGQETQYF.

The genes are TRBV5-1 and TRBJ2-7, with 7 bases lining up with TRBD2. Germline V gene data show CDR1 as SGHRS and CDR2 as YFSETQ. The CDR3 loop spans 13 amino acids. The J segment lost 5 bases and the V segment lost 5 bases, leaving 7 bases of the junction unmatched. The CDR3 DNA follows: TGCGCCAGCAGGGGGGGAGGGGCCCACGAGCAGTACTTC. Amino acids: CASRGGGAHEQYF.

This chain connects TRBV30 to TRBJ2-5; D unresolved. The V end was cut by 4 bases, the J end by 2 bases, with 17 bases between. Per the germline V gene, CDR1 is GTSNPN and CDR2 is SVGIG (reference sequence). The CDR3 is 15 amino acids. The CDR3 DNA is TGTGCCTGGAAAAGGCGGATGACGGATCAAGAGACCCAGTACTTC. This gives the protein CAWKRRMTDQETQYF.

The gene calls are TRBV18 and TRBJ2-1; possible D gene TRBD2, 6 bases. V was pared by 3 bases and J by 7 bases, with 10 bases between. Per germline, CDR1 KGHSH and CDR2 LQKENI. CDR3 length: 13 amino acids. In nucleotides, the CDR3 is TGTGCCAGCTCACCTAGCGGAAGGAATGAGCAGTTCTTC. Its protein product is CASSPSGRNEQFF.

This clone was counted between two and nine times. The chain uses TRBV11-2 and TRBJ2-6; 12 nucleotides match TRBD2. CDR1 is SGHAT, CDR2 FQNNGV, per germline. The V segment lost 8 bases and the J segment 1 base; nucleotides outside the gene matches: 6. The CDR3 runs to 17 residues. The CDR3 DNA follows: TGTGCCAGCGGCGTCGGACTAGCGGGATCTGGGGCCAACGTCCTGACTTTC. This gives the protein CASGVGLAGSGANVLTF.